By its share, the clone carrying this T cell receptor beta chain is medium-sized. Its matching antigen is unknown. Ligated cDNA underwent four rounds of PCR with nested alpha and beta constant region primers and SP2. TCRdb processed the UMI-ligation and nested PCR reads anew with MiXCR; each CDR3 protein has one entry. Of over 2,000 distinct CDR3 sequences in the sample, around 4.4% are singletons; the top ten hold 15% to 20%. This sample stems from a study of naive and memory T cell subsets. Study conclusions and caveats: TCRs were reportedly recovered from both biopsy types, mostly tuberculin test sites. This RNA-based method may be sensitive to activation-related transcript changes.

Stated treatment: skin biopsy from saline-injected control site (resident skin T cells). Input was roughly 1 to 1000 ng of DNase-treated total RNA without cell sorting. Skin sites injected with saline were biopsied to capture resident skin T cells. Germline CDR1 and CDR2: MNHEY and SMNVEV (reference sequence). CDR3 size: 13 residues. With 5 bases clipped from V and 4 bases from J, the junction kept 2 bases outside the gene matches. The genes are TRBV27 and TRBJ1-5; 7 nucleotides agree with TRBD1. The material sequenced was skin, taken from a saline injection site in the skin. This TCR was recovered from an adult in good health. CDR3 region: CASSRDRNQPQHF. Here the CDR3 DNA reads TGTGCCAGCAGTCGGGACAGAAATCAGCCCCAGCATTTT.